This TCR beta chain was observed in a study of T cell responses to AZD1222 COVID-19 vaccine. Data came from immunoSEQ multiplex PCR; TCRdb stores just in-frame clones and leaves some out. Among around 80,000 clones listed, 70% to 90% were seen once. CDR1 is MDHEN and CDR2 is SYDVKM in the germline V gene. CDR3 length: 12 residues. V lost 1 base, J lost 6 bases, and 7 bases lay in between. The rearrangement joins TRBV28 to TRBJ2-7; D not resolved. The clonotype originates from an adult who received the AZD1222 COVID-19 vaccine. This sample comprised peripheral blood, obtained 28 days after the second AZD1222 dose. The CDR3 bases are TGTGCCAGCAGTTTATCGTGGGGCGAGCAGTACTTC. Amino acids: CASSLSWGEQYF.